These 12 T cell receptor beta chains share one sample of origin, sequenced in a study of blood T cell repertoires in COVID-19. Profiled with immunoSEQ multiplex PCR; TCRdb holds only in-frame clones, not every one. The top ten hold 6.5% to 8.5% of the sample, which has over 400,000 clones, more than 85% seen once. What was sequenced was PBMCs or T cells enriched from blood (not recorded which). The receptors were gathered from a woman aged 55-69 years who had recovered from COVID-19.

The rearrangement joins TRBV20-1 to TRBJ2-5; no reliable D call. Trimming left V 3 bases short and J 1 base short, with 3 bases between. Per the germline V gene, CDR1 is DFQATT and CDR2 is SNEGSKA (reference sequence). The CDR3 length is 11 residues. The CDR3 here is CSASRQETQYF. The DNA for the CDR3 is TGCAGTGCTAGTCGCCAAGAGACCCAGTACTTC.

The chain links TRBV6-5 to TRBJ2-2; TRBD2 might be the D (7 bases). This CDR3 has 14 residues. V lost 2 bases to trimming and J lost 9 bases, with 13 bases between them. Germline V gives CDR1 MNHEY, CDR2 SVGAGI. The CDR3 DNA reads TGTGCCAGCAGTTACGGGGGGGCCCCCTGGGAGCTGTTTTTT. This codes for CASSYGGAPWELFF.

The sample holds one count of this clone. The chain uses TRBV4-1 and TRBJ1-1, with TRBD1 as a possible D gene (5 bases). CDR1 and CDR2 from the germline V gene are MGHRA and YSYEKL. Deletions cut 4 bases from V and 1 base from J, with 16 bases between. The CDR3 contains 16 residues. The CDR3 DNA sequence: TGCGCCAGCAGCCCAGCGGGGCAGGTACCGAACACTGAAGCTTTCTTT. This codes for CASSPAGQVPNTEAFF.

The chain joins TRBV10-3 to TRBJ1-2, with a possible D match to TRBD1 (5 bases). CDR1 is ENHRY and CDR2 is SYGVKD in the germline V gene. V was cut by 7 bases and J by 2 bases, with 17 bases left in between. The CDR3 is 15 amino acids. CDR3 DNA sequence: TGTGCCATCACTGCGGGGGTGGGGAACAACTATGGCTACACCTTC. This translates into CAITAGVGNNYGYTF.

Regarding this clone: Other DNA sequences in this sample translate to the same CDR3. This chain uses TRBV5-1 with TRBJ1-2; D call uncertain. This CDR3 region has 14 residues. Germline V gene sequence: CDR1 SGHRS, CDR2 YFSETQ. Trimming left V 0 bases short and J 0 bases short, with 6 bases between. CDR3: CASSLGTANYGYTF. In DNA, the CDR3 is TGCGCCAGCAGCTTGGGAACGGCTAACTATGGCTACACCTTC.

V usage is TRBV6-6 and J usage is TRBJ1-1; perhaps TRBD1 as D (6 bases). Germline V gene data show CDR1 as MNHNY and CDR2 as SVGAGI (reference sequence). The CDR3 is made up of 13 amino acids. Trimming removed 5 bases at V and 4 bases at J, with 11 bases between. The CDR3 loop reads CASSRGQGTEAFF. The CDR3 DNA reads TGTGCCAGCAGTCGGGGGCAGGGCACTGAAGCTTTCTTT.

The chain recombines TRBV7-9 with TRBJ1-2; 8 bases match TRBD1. Germline-derived CDR1 and CDR2 are SEHNR and FQNEAQ (reference sequence). Trimming at V came to 5 bases and at J to 7 bases, leaving 9 bases not matched to a gene. This CDR3 is 14 amino acids long. The CDR3 here is CASSSLSGGAGYTF. Here the CDR3 DNA reads TGTGCCAGCAGCAGCCTCTCAGGGGGCGCTGGCTACACCTTC. Using reference TRBV7-9 and TRBJ1-2 for the parts outside the CDR3, the full variable domain is DTGVSQNPRHKITKRGQNVTFRCDPISEHNRLYWYRQTLGQGPEFLTYFQNEAQLEKSRLLSDRFSAERPKGSFSTLEIQRTEQGDSAMYLCASSSLSGGAGYTFGSGTRLTVV.

This clone appeared a few times. The chain combines TRBV3-1 (or the pseudogene TRBV3-2) with TRBJ1-4, with 11 positions matching TRBD1. This CDR3 has 15 amino acids. Germline values: CDR1 LGHDT, CDR2 YNNKEL (reference sequence). Germline trimming cut 4 bases from V and 8 bases from J; bases unmatched to any gene: 6. Written as DNA, the CDR3 is TGTGCCAGCAGCCGAGGGACAGGGGGAGGCGAAAAACTGTTTTTT. Its protein product is CASSRGTGGGEKLFF.

The chain links TRBV19 to TRBJ1-5, with TRBD1 as a possible D gene (5 bases). The CDR3 totals 15 residues. The V end was cut by 6 bases, the J end by 4 bases, with 16 bases between. In germline, CDR1 is LNHDA, CDR2 SQIVND (reference sequence). As DNA, the CDR3 is TGTGCCAGTAGAGGCGGGACCCCAGGAAATCAGCCCCAGCATTTT. Protein: CASRGGTPGNQPQHF.

Comment on this clone: Other DNA sequences in this sample translate to the same CDR3. The chain links TRBV3-1 (or the pseudogene TRBV3-2) to TRBJ2-3, with TRBD1 matching over 7 bases. The CDR3 covers 15 residues. V was clipped by 3 bases and J by 3 bases; unmatched bases: 6. CDR1 and CDR2 from the germline V gene are LGHDT and YNNKEL (reference sequence). This CDR3 reads CASSHLDRRTDTQYF. The CDR3 DNA is TGTGCCAGCAGCCATCTGGACAGGAGAACAGATACGCAGTATTTT.

The V and J genes are TRBV9 and TRBJ2-3; 13 bases match TRBD2. Germline assignment: CDR1 SGDLS and CDR2 YYNGEE. The V segment lost 3 bases and the J segment 0 bases; nucleotides outside the gene matches: 10. This CDR3 contains 19 residues. CDR3: CASSARSTSGGPSTDTQYF. In DNA, the CDR3 is TGTGCCAGCAGCGCCCGATCGACTAGCGGGGGGCCTAGCACAGATACGCAGTATTTT.

The chain joins TRBV28 to TRBJ2-7; maybe TRBD1 (5 bases). V gave up 6 bases and J gave up 2 bases, with 23 bases separating them. The CDR3 sequence is 17 residues long. CDR1 is MDHEN and CDR2 is SYDVKM in the germline V gene. DNA of the CDR3: TGTGCCAGCAGCCCCACTCCTGGGGCGTCCGAGACCTACGAGCAGTACGTC. The encoded protein is CASSPTPGASETYEQYV.